A single sample is the source of the 21 T cell receptor beta chains below, sequenced in a study of T cells after yellow fever vaccination. Each CDR3 protein is one row after TCRdb ran MiXCR on the 5' RACE reads. The sample lists about 120,000 distinct CDR3 sequences; 12% to 15% were seen once. Sequences were derived from CD8+ T cells sorted from PBMCs, sampled 5 days after the yellow fever booster vaccination. The receptors were sampled from a man between 18 and 35 years old who received the YFV17D yellow fever vaccine.

Of note for this clonotype: A much more abundant neighbour one base away suggests this may be a read error. This chain links TRBV12-3 or TRBV12-4 with TRBJ2-1; the D is unclear. V lost 8 bases and J lost 10, with 21 bases in between. The CDR3 runs to 14 residues. In DNA, the CDR3 is TGTGCCAGCTGTCTGCTATCACCTAGAGGAGAGCAGTTCTTC. It is translated as CASCLLSPRGEQFF.

This clonotype was found a few times. The rearrangement links TRBV29-1 to TRBJ2-2; D is perhaps TRBD2 (6 bases). The CDR3 contains 13 residues. CDR1 and CDR2 from the germline V gene are SQVTM and ANQGSEA. Deletions cut 5 bases from V and 7 bases from J, with 14 bases between. DNA for the CDR3: TGCAGCGTTCCCGATTGGGGAGGCGGGGAGCTGTTTTTT. It codes for CSVPDWGGGELFF.

CDR3 in amino acids: CASSPPAGQAEAFF. CDR3 in DNA: TGTGCCAGCAGCCCACCGGCCGGACAGGCTGAAGCTTTCTTT. V gene TRBV5-4 combines with J gene TRBJ1-1, with 7 bases that match TRBD1. Germline loops: CDR1 SGHNT, CDR2 YYREEE (reference sequence). Losses at the gene ends were 4 bases for V and 6 bases for J; bases not matched to a gene: 9. The CDR3 contains 14 residues.

V and J are TRBV4-1 and TRBJ1-2; 7 bases are shared with TRBD1. This CDR3 is 17 amino acids long. Germline V gives CDR1 MGHRA, CDR2 YSYEKL. Losses at the gene ends were 0 bases for V and 2 bases for J; bases not matched to a gene: 9. CDR3 residues: CASSQESTGTANYGYTF. The CDR3 nucleotides are TGCGCCAGCAGCCAAGAGTCCACCGGGACAGCCAACTATGGCTACACCTTC.

This clonotype was detected only a few times. The chain is built from TRBV4-3 and TRBJ2-7; TRBD2 matches at 9 bases. V gave up 6 bases and J gave up 3 bases; unmatched junction bases: 9. Germline values: CDR1 LGHNA, CDR2 YSLEER. The CDR3 has 15 amino acids. The chain's CDR3 is CASRYSGRRSYEQYV. In nucleotides, the CDR3 is TGCGCCAGCAGATACAGCGGGAGGCGAAGCTACGAGCAGTACGTC.

The J gene is TRBJ2-1, the V gene TRBV10-3; 9 nucleotides agree with TRBD2. Germline trimming cut 4 bases from V and 3 bases from J; bases unmatched to any gene: 4. CDR1 is ENHRY and CDR2 is SYGVKD in the germline V gene. The CDR3 contains 15 residues. The CDR3 DNA is TGTGCCATCAGTGCGCAGCGGGGGGACTACAATGAGCAGTTCTTC. As protein: CAISAQRGDYNEQFF.

A few counts support this clonotype. This chain uses TRBV5-5 with TRBJ2-5; the D is unclear. The V end lost 4 bases, the J end lost 5 bases, and 18 bases lay between the germline ends. The CDR3 length is 15 residues. Per germline, CDR1 SGHKS and CDR2 YYEKEE (reference sequence). CDR3 DNA sequence: TGTGCCAGCAGCCGGACGCCTCAACCCATTGAGACCCAGTACTTC. It is translated as CASSRTPQPIETQYF.

This clonotype was seen at least ten times. The chain joins TRBV7-6 to TRBJ2-3; possible D gene TRBD2, 6 bases. Trimming left V 4 bases short and J 4 bases short, with 12 bases between. CDR1 SGHVS and CDR2 FNYEAQ come from the germline V gene. The CDR3 totals 14 residues. The DNA of the CDR3 is TGTGCCAGCAGCTCCGGGACTCCTTCAGATACGCAGTATTTT. This gives the protein CASSSGTPSDTQYF.

This clonotype occurred a few times. The chain carries TRBV20-1 and TRBJ2-1, with TRBD2 identical over 7 bases. Trimming cost V 5 bases and J 3 bases; bases outside gene matches: 10. Germline V gene sequence: CDR1 DFQATT, CDR2 SNEGSKA (reference sequence). The CDR3 has 15 residues. CDR3 loop: CSAPLAGIDYNEQFF. CDR3 nucleotides: TGCAGTGCTCCGTTAGCGGGCATAGACTACAATGAGCAGTTCTTC.

The chain has TRBV14 and TRBJ2-1; perhaps TRBD2 as D (6 bases). The CDR3 has 13 residues. Trimming pared 6 bases from V and 4 bases from J, leaving 10 bases between. Germline lookup yields CDR1 SGHDN and CDR2 FVKESK. The CDR3 region is CASSIAAYNEQFF. The CDR3, as DNA: TGTGCCAGCAGTATAGCGGCTTACAATGAGCAGTTCTTC.

The V gene is TRBV4-2, the J gene TRBJ2-7; weak D call: TRBD1 (5 bases). V lost 0 bases to trimming and J lost 2 bases, with 14 bases between them. Germline assignment: CDR1 LGHNA and CDR2 YNFKEQ. This CDR3 is built from 16 residues. The CDR3 DNA is TGTGCCAGCAGCCAAGATTTGACAGTAACCCCCTACGAGCAGTACTTC. This sequence encodes CASSQDLTVTPYEQYF.

The J gene is TRBJ1-5, the V gene TRBV27, with D uncertain. This CDR3 comprises 13 residues. The V end lost 4 bases, the J end lost 5 bases, and 9 bases lay between the germline ends. In germline, CDR1 is MNHEY, CDR2 SMNVEV (reference sequence). The CDR3 loop is CASSWGVDQPQHF. The CDR3 nucleotides are TGTGCCAGCAGTTGGGGAGTAGATCAGCCCCAGCATTTT.

This clonotype was observed a few times. The V call is TRBV9, the J call TRBJ2-1; D is perhaps TRBD2 (5 bases). In germline, CDR1 is SGDLS, CDR2 YYNGEE. This CDR3 has 14 amino acids. V was shortened by 2 bases and J by 2 bases, with 8 bases between the two germline ends. CDR3 in amino acids: CASSVGETYNEQFF. CDR3 DNA: TGTGCCAGCAGCGTCGGGGAAACCTACAATGAGCAGTTCTTC.

This clonotype was seen a few times. The DNA for the CDR3 is TGCGCCAGCAGCCAAGAATTCGGCTACGAGCAGTACTTC. Residues: CASSQEFGYEQYF. The chain employs TRBV4-1 and TRBJ2-7; D call uncertain. The CDR3 runs to 13 residues. CDR1 MGHRA and CDR2 YSYEKL come from the germline V gene. V was clipped by 0 bases and J by 3 bases, with 6 bases between them.

The sample holds a few counts of this clonotype. This chain uses TRBV5-6 with TRBJ2-2; no definite D call. The germline V gene encodes CDR1 SGHDT and CDR2 YYEEEE. Trimming left V 0 bases short and J 8 bases short, with 5 bases between. The CDR3 covers 12 residues. The CDR3 DNA is TGTGCCAGCAGCTTGGCCGGGGGGGAGCTGTTTTTT. Translating it yields CASSLAGGELFF.

This clonotype was recorded at least ten times. This chain joins TRBV7-3 and TRBJ2-6, with unresolved D. Germline assignment: CDR1 SGHTA and CDR2 FQGTGA. This CDR3 spans 15 amino acids. With 4 bases removed from V and 0 bases from J, the gap between germline ends came to 7 bases. The CDR3 nucleotides are TGTGCCAGCAGCTCGGGTCTCTCTGGGGCCAACGTCCTGACTTTC. This translates into CASSSGLSGANVLTF.

This clonotype was seen a few times. The gene calls are TRBV10-3 and TRBJ2-7, with 9 bases aligning to TRBD1. Germline loops: CDR1 ENHRY, CDR2 SYGVKD. V trimming: 5 bases; J trimming: 0 bases; junction bases outside the gene matches: 8. The CDR3 has 16 amino acids. CDR3 in amino acids: CAISLRDRVSSYEQYF. The CDR3 nucleotides are TGTGCCATCAGTCTCAGGGACAGGGTGAGCTCCTACGAGCAGTACTTC.

The rearrangement uses TRBV25-1 and TRBJ1-1, with 8 positions matching TRBD1. V trimming: 10 bases; J trimming: 5 bases; junction bases outside the gene matches: 15. The CDR3 is 15 residues long. The germline gives CDR1 MGHDK, CDR2 SYGVNS. CDR3 in DNA: TGTGCCACCGAGGGACGGACAGGGTTGTTTACTGAAGCTTTCTTT. Its protein product is CATEGRTGLFTEAFF.

This clonotype has ten or more counts. This chain uses TRBV7-8 with TRBJ1-1; a weak D match, TRBD1 (5 bases). The germline gives CDR1 SGHVS, CDR2 FQNEAQ. The CDR3 sequence is 11 residues long. Trimming stripped 3 bases from V and 8 bases from J, with 7 bases between. The CDR3 here is CASSFRGEAFF. The CDR3 nucleotides read TGTGCCAGCAGCTTCCGGGGCGAAGCTTTCTTT. The full variable domain, with the rest looked up from reference TRBV7-8 and TRBJ1-1, is GAGVSQSPRYKVAKRGQDVALRCDPISGHVSLFWYQQALGQGPEFLTYFQNEAQLDKSGLPSDRFFAERPEGSVSTLKIQRTQQEDSAVYLCASSFRGEAFFGQGTRLTVV.

Only one count was recorded for this clonotype. CDR3 loop: CASSNKGVDTQYF. CDR3 coding DNA: TGTGCCAGCAGCAACAAGGGGGTAGATACGCAGTATTTT. The chain is built from TRBV21-1 and TRBJ2-3; no DNA check was done on the table's D call, TRBD1. TRBV21-1 counts as a pseudogene. The CDR3 sequence is 13 residues long.

The chain couples TRBV6-5 to TRBJ1-3, with D unresolved. CDR1 and CDR2 (germline): MNHEY, SVGAGI. CDR3 length equals 14 residues. V dropped 3 bases and J dropped 0 bases, with 6 bases sitting between them. The CDR3 nucleotides are TGTGCCAGCAGTTATGGGAGCTCTGGAAACACCATATATTTT. Amino acid sequence: CASSYGSSGNTIYF.